Listed below are T cell receptor beta chains from one sample, sequenced in a study of blood T cell repertoires in COVID-19. Profiled with immunoSEQ multiplex PCR; TCRdb holds only in-frame clones, not every one. The sample has 180,000 or so clones; more than 60% are singletons. Sequencing was done on a sample of peripheral blood. Every receptor here comes from a man aged 50 to 60 who had recovered from COVID-19. Both conserved end residues are part of each CDR3. A D gene is named only where the DNA matches it firmly. Some rows have no size entry. The others give once, few or many, or a class for an expanded clone.

CDR3,DNA,D,J,size,V
CASSLLAGGTDTQYF,TGTGCCAGCAGCTTATTAGCGGGGGGCACAGATACGCAGTATTTT,TRBD2,TRBJ2-3,.,TRBV7-9
CASSPAVNEKLFF,TGCGCCAGCAGCCCCGCGGTTAATGAAAAACTGTTTTTT,.,TRBJ1-4,.,TRBV4-1
CASSPSGRPLRNEQFF,TGTGCCAGCAGCCCTAGCGGGAGGCCCCTTAGGAATGAGCAGTTCTTC,TRBD2,TRBJ2-1,.,TRBV14
CASVGGDGTEAFF,TGTGCCAGCGTAGGGGGCGATGGCACTGAAGCTTTCTTT,TRBD1,TRBJ1-1,once,TRBV19
CASNRSTSGNSYEQYF,TGTGCCAGCAACCGATCCACAAGCGGCAACTCCTACGAGCAGTACTTC,.,TRBJ2-7,.,TRBV9
CASREYGLKNIQYF,TGTGCCAGCAGGGAATATGGGCTTAAAAACATTCAGTACTTC,.,TRBJ2-4,once,TRBV27
CASSEVLSGSLNEQFF,TGTGCCAGCAGTGAAGTTCTTAGCGGGTCTTTAAATGAGCAGTTCTTC,TRBD2,TRBJ2-1,.,TRBV6-1
CASSIFPDLSGTLLYEQYF,TGTGCCAGTAGTATTTTCCCCGACCTAAGCGGGACCCTTCTCTACGAGCAGTACTTC,TRBD2,TRBJ2-7,.,TRBV19
CASSVLATQETQYF,TGTGCCAGCAGCGTACTAGCGACCCAAGAGACCCAGTACTTC,.,TRBJ2-5,.,TRBV9
CASSDSGSSYNEQFF,TGTGCCAGCAGTGATTCGGGGAGCTCCTACAATGAGCAGTTCTTC,.,TRBJ2-1,.,TRBV7-3
CASSRGRDTQYF,TGTGCCAGCAGCCGGGGTCGGGATACGCAGTATTTT,.,TRBJ2-3,.,TRBV2